This note documents a single TCR beta chain sequence. The RNA input was about 0.5 to 1 ug, and it was reverse transcribed with random hexamers. MiXCR was run by TCRdb on the immunoSEQ multiplex PCR reads, yielding one entry per CDR3 protein. The sample shows a few hundred thousand distinct CDR3 sequences, around 93% of them seen only once. Diagnostic criteria defined recently for definite or probable disease were met by the Susac syndrome patients. This sample was included in a study of CD8 T cells in Susac syndrome. CDR3 length: 12 residues. Germline V gene sequence: CDR1 LNHDA, CDR2 SQIVND (reference sequence). Trimming pared 8 bases from V and 5 bases from J, leaving 12 bases between.

Specimen: CD4+ T cells from PBMCs. The clonotype comes from a human donor with Susac syndrome. J is TRBJ2-5 and V is TRBV19; D possibly uses TRBD1 or TRBD2 (5 bases each). The chain's CDR3 is CASGTGRETQYF. CDR3 nucleotide sequence: TGTGCCAGTGGGACGGGCCGGGAGACCCAGTACTTC. The complete variable domain, with remaining parts taken from reference TRBV19 and TRBJ2-5, reads DGGITQSPKYLFRKEGQNVTLSCEQNLNHDAMYWYRQDPGQGLRLIYYSQIVNDFQKGDIAEGYSVSREKKESFPLTVTSAQKNPTAFYLCASGTGRETQYFGPGTRLLVL.